Listed below are T cell receptor beta chains from one sample, sequenced in a study of blood T cell repertoires in COVID-19. Using immunoSEQ multiplex PCR, the repertoire was profiled, and TCRdb retains in-frame clones only, with some absent. The repertoire consists of hundreds of thousands of clones, with roughly 85% occurring once and the leading ten covering around 5.5%. The sequenced sample was peripheral blood. These receptors came from a man in his forties or fifties with COVID-19, enrolled during active disease. CDR3s include the opening cysteine and the closing phenylalanine or tryptophan. D genes are given only for firm matches. Clone size, where shown, is once, few, many, or a class for clones that have expanded.

d_call j_call clone_size v_call cdr3_aa cdr3_nt
TRBD1 TRBJ1-6 NA TRBV9 CASSFLDRDSPLHF TGTGCCAGCAGCTTTTTGGACAGGGACTCACCCCTCCACTTT
NA TRBJ1-2 NA TRBV29-1 CSVEGTATNINYGYTF TGCAGCGTTGAAGGGACAGCGACTAACATTAACTATGGCTACACCTTC
TRBD1 TRBJ2-5 NA TRBV28 CASSLFGQGGETQYF TGTGCCAGCAGTTTATTCGGACAGGGGGGCGAGACCCAGTACTTC
NA TRBJ2-5 NA TRBV11-2 CASSLTPGQPQETQYF TGTGCCAGCAGCTTAACCCCCGGACAGCCTCAAGAGACCCAGTACTTC
NA TRBJ1-1 NA TRBV7-9 CASSGRWGGTEAFF TGTGCCAGCAGCGGAAGATGGGGAGGCACTGAAGCTTTCTTT
NA TRBJ2-3 NA TRBV5-1 CASSLAGFTDTQYF TGCGCCAGCAGCTTGGCCGGGTTCACAGATACGCAGTATTTT
NA TRBJ1-1 NA TRBV29-1 CSVEALFGAFF TGCAGCGTTGAGGCTCTGTTTGGAGCTTTCTTT
NA TRBJ1-5 few TRBV4-1 CASSQETPSSRAVQPQHF TGCGCCAGCAGCCAGGAAACCCCTTCATCCAGGGCCGTACAGCCCCAGCATTTT
TRBD1 TRBJ2-7 few TRBV5-1 CASSTGQIRSYEQYF TGCGCCAGCAGCACGGGACAGATAAGGAGCTACGAGCAGTACTTC
NA TRBJ1-2 NA TRBV19 CASRDSSYGYTF TGTGCCAGTCGGGACTCATCTTATGGCTACACCTTC
TRBD1 TRBJ2-3 NA TRBV7-8 CASSLGGQGWDTQYF TGTGCCAGCAGCTTAGGGGGACAGGGATGGGATACGCAGTATTTT
TRBD1 TRBJ1-2 NA TRBV4-1 CASSRGTGEGYTF TGCGCCAGCAGCCGAGGGACAGGGGAAGGCTACACCTTC
NA TRBJ1-4 NA TRBV5-5 CASSTRGGVANEKLFF TGTGCCAGCAGCACCCGGGGGGGGGTGGCTAATGAAAAACTGTTTTTT
NA TRBJ1-5 many TRBV30 CAWSVSQGYQPQHF TGTGCCTGGAGTGTAAGTCAGGGGTATCAGCCCCAGCATTTT
NA TRBJ1-4 NA TRBV6-5 CASRRSGRPNEKLFF TGTGCCAGCAGGCGGAGCGGACGTCCTAATGAAAAACTGTTTTTT
TRBD2 TRBJ2-7 NA TRBV4-1 CASSQGLASYEQYF TGCGCCAGCAGCCAAGGACTAGCATCCTACGAGCAGTACTTC
TRBD2 TRBJ2-2 NA TRBV6-5 CASRAGLLNTGELFF TGTGCCAGCAGAGCGGGACTACTGAACACCGGGGAGCTGTTTTTT
TRBD2 TRBJ2-7 NA TRBV5-1 CASSSWTSGGVARYEQYF TGCGCCAGCAGCTCGTGGACTAGCGGGGGGGTTGCACGCTACGAGCAGTACTTC
TRBD1 TRBJ1-2 NA TRBV28 CASSFTGGNYGYTF TGTGCCAGCAGTTTCACAGGGGGCAACTATGGCTACACCTTC
TRBD1 TRBJ1-5 NA TRBV4-1 CASSQEVADRGIPQHF TGCGCCAGCAGCCAAGAAGTAGCGGACAGGGGAATACCCCAGCATTTT
NA TRBJ1-2 NA TRBV10-1 CATKGTGLNGYTF TGCGCCACCAAGGGTACAGGGTTGAATGGCTACACCTTC
TRBD1 TRBJ1-1 NA TRBV18 CASSPGTGVRNTEAFF TGTGCCAGCTCACCAGGGACAGGGGTCCGGAACACTGAAGCTTTCTTT
NA TRBJ2-7 few TRBV2 CASRVGTTQTYEQYF TGTGCCAGCAGGGTCGGGACAACGCAAACCTACGAGCAGTACTTC
NA TRBJ1-2 NA TRBV10-3 CAIRGDTLNGYTF TGTGCCATCAGGGGGGACACCTTGAATGGCTACACCTTC
NA TRBJ2-1 NA TRBV6-5 CASMWTQPTEQFF TGTGCCAGCATGTGGACACAACCCACAGAGCAGTTCTTC
NA TRBJ2-1 NA TRBV29-1 CSVEVPPGHYNEQFF TGCAGCGTTGAAGTTCCACCAGGACACTACAATGAGCAGTTCTTC
NA TRBJ2-5 once TRBV2 CASTPARAGETQYF TGTGCCAGCACCCCTGCAAGGGCGGGGGAGACCCAGTACTTC
NA TRBJ2-2 NA TRBV28 CASILTGTGELFF TGTGCCAGCATCCTAACAGGGACCGGGGAGCTGTTTTTT
TRBD1 TRBJ2-2 NA TRBV5-4 CASSLPGGANTGELFF TGTGCCAGCAGCCTCCCAGGGGGTGCGAACACCGGGGAGCTGTTTTTT
TRBD1 TRBJ1-6 NA TRBV6-5 CASSYSDRALSPLHF TGTGCCAGCAGTTACTCTGACAGGGCCCTTTCACCCCTCCACTTT
NA TRBJ1-3 once TRBV6-6 CASSPTLQVSSGNTIYF TGTGCCAGCAGTCCTACGCTACAGGTTTCCTCTGGAAACACCATATATTTT
TRBD1 TRBJ2-5 NA TRBV5-1 CASSTGQGPSSYQETQYF TGCGCCAGCAGCACCGGACAGGGACCCTCTTCGTACCAAGAGACCCAGTACTTC
TRBD2 TRBJ2-3 NA TRBV7-9 CASSLPPRLAGSRGTQYF TGTGCCAGCAGCTTACCCCCGCGACTAGCGGGGAGTCGGGGTACGCAGTATTTT
NA TRBJ1-2 NA TRBV18 CASRPTGFNYGYTF TGTGCCAGCCGACCCACGGGGTTTAACTATGGCTACACCTTC
NA TRBJ1-5 NA TRBV29-1 CSVRDSGSNQPQHF TGCAGCGTTAGGGACTCGGGAAGCAATCAGCCCCAGCATTTT
NA TRBJ1-6 NA TRBV5-1 CASSLAAVQPLHF TGCGCCAGCAGCTTGGCAGCGGTCCAGCCCCTCCACTTT
NA TRBJ1-5 NA TRBV12-2 CASRLNPTTGVVGPQHF TGTGCAAGTCGACTAAATCCGACCACAGGGGTTGTCGGGCCCCAGCATTTT
TRBD1 TRBJ1-4 NA TRBV6-5 CASSSDRVNEKLFF TGTGCCAGCAGTTCCGACAGGGTTAATGAAAAACTGTTTTTT
NA TRBJ1-1 NA TRBV28 CAVRGGTEAFF TGTGCCGTGCGGGGGGGGACTGAAGCTTTCTTT
NA TRBJ1-5 NA TRBV5-1 CASSPAPGLDSNQPQHF TGCGCCAGCAGCCCCGCACCGGGACTTGATAGCAATCAGCCCCAGCATTTT
NA TRBJ2-7 NA TRBV15 CATSSREAGTSYEQYF TGTGCCACCAGCAGCCGCGAGGCGGGGACGTCCTACGAGCAGTACTTC
TRBD2 TRBJ2-1 NA TRBV7-2 CASRTSGTSFNEQFF TGTGCCAGCAGGACCTCCGGGACTAGTTTTAATGAGCAGTTCTTC
NA TRBJ1-2 NA TRBV5-1 CASSLGAGSYGYTF TGCGCCAGCAGCTTGGGTGCAGGGTCATATGGCTACACCTTC
NA TRBJ2-5 NA TRBV9 CASSTTQGLGETQYF TGTGCCAGCAGTACTACCCAGGGTCTCGGCGAGACCCAGTACTTC
NA TRBJ1-1 NA TRBV24-1 CATSENLPGTEAFF TGTGCCACCAGTGAGAATCTCCCGGGCACTGAAGCTTTCTTT
NA TRBJ2-2 NA TRBV11-2 CASSRAGTLNTGELFF TGTGCCAGCAGCCGAGCAGGGACTTTGAACACCGGGGAGCTGTTTTTT
TRBD1 TRBJ2-2 NA TRBV24-1 CATSGQGAAGELFF TGTGCCACCAGTGGGCAGGGGGCGGCCGGGGAGCTGTTTTTT